Listed here are 31 T cell receptor beta chains from one sample, sequenced in a study of T-cell memory formation after mild COVID-19. TCRdb redid the calling of the 5' RACE reads with MiXCR, one entry per CDR3 protein. The table includes approximately 260,000 distinct CDR3 sequences, more than 15% detected once. Material: PBMCs or a T cell subset sorted from them (not recorded which). The receptors shown here come from a man between 18 and 35 years old who had mild COVID-19 (a few samples of this study predate the infection). Cell type and time point are not known.

This clonotype was seen at least ten times. V usage is TRBV12-3 or TRBV12-4 and J usage is TRBJ2-5, with TRBD1 identical over 7 bases. With V trimmed by 4 bases and J by 2 bases, 7 bases remained unmatched. This CDR3 is built from 15 residues. The CDR3 is CASSSSGTVQETQYF. CDR3 DNA sequence: TGTGCCAGCAGTTCTTCCGGGACAGTACAAGAGACCCAGTACTTC.

This clonotype was seen a few times. V and J are TRBV7-2 and TRBJ1-1, with TRBD1 matching over 10 bases. This CDR3 is built from 15 residues. V dropped 0 bases and J dropped 5; count of bases not matched to a gene: 3. Looked up from germline, CDR1 is SGHTA and CDR2 is FQGNSA. The CDR3 loop is CASSLAGQGRTEAFF. CDR3 in DNA: TGTGCCAGCAGCTTAGCGGGACAGGGGAGGACTGAAGCTTTCTTT.

The V and J genes are TRBV20-1 and TRBJ1-5; the match to TRBD1 covers 8 bases. Germline assignment: CDR1 DFQATT and CDR2 SNEGSKA (reference sequence). V shed 3 bases and J 6 bases; nucleotides not matched to a gene: 10. CDR3 length: 15 residues. The CDR3 spells CSASEVTGVGQPQHF. CDR3 coding DNA: TGCAGTGCTAGTGAAGTGACAGGGGTGGGTCAGCCCCAGCATTTT.

In its sample, this clonotype was seen a few times. V is TRBV20-1 and J is TRBJ2-1, with 10 bases aligning to TRBD1. The CDR3 is 16 amino acids. The ends lost 1 base at V and 5 bases at J; junction bases unmatched: 8. Germline V CDR1 and CDR2: DFQATT, SNEGSKA (reference sequence). CDR3 DNA sequence: TGCAGTGCTAGAGCCCCGGACAGGGGGTCCCACAATGAGCAGTTCTTC. This codes for CSARAPDRGSHNEQFF.

This clonotype occurred a few times. The rearrangement joins TRBV7-9 to TRBJ1-3; a possible D gene is TRBD1 (5 bases). V dropped 4 bases and J dropped 10 bases, with 14 bases sitting between them. The germline V gene encodes CDR1 SEHNR and CDR2 FQNEAQ (reference sequence). The CDR3 consists of 13 residues. The CDR3 DNA follows: TGTGCCAGCAGCTCCGGGGCCGGCAGGACCATATATTTT. Its translation is CASSSGAGRTIYF. The full variable domain, rest sourced from reference TRBV7-9 and TRBJ1-3, is DTGVSQNPRHKITKRGQNVTFRCDPISEHNRLYWYRQTLGQGPEFLTYFQNEAQLEKSRLLSDRFSAERPKGSFSTLEIQRTEQGDSAMYLCASSSGAGRTIYFGEGSWLTVV.

In DNA, the CDR3 is TGCGCCAGCAAGCGGGCCCTGGGGGATCAGCCCCAGCATTTT. Translating it yields CASKRALGDQPQHF. This sequence joins TRBV5-1 and TRBJ1-5; possible D gene TRBD1, 5 bases. The CDR3 loop spans 14 amino acids. Germline assignment: CDR1 SGHRS and CDR2 YFSETQ. Trimming took 6 bases from V and 5 from J, leaving 15 bases between them.

This clonotype has just a few counts. V and J are TRBV6-5 and TRBJ2-7; TRBD1 matches at 9 bases. Per germline, CDR1 MNHEY and CDR2 SVGAGI. The CDR3 runs 14 residues. V shed 2 bases, J shed 4 bases, and the junction held 3 bases outside the gene matches. The CDR3 DNA reads TGTGCCAGCAGTTACGGGACAGGGAAATACGAGCAGTACTTC. Protein sequence: CASSYGTGKYEQYF.

The V gene is TRBV5-1, the J gene TRBJ1-1; D may be TRBD1 (5 bases). Germline V gene lookup returns CDR1 SGHRS and CDR2 YFSETQ. CDR3 length: 15 amino acids. Trimming left V 1 base short and J 0 bases short, with 10 bases between. CDR3 sequence: CASSLTGEMNTEAFF. The CDR3 DNA is TGCGCCAGCAGCTTGACAGGCGAGATGAACACTGAAGCTTTCTTT. Together with reference TRBV5-1 and TRBJ1-1, the CDR3 gives the full variable domain: KAGVTQTPRYLIKTRGQQVTLSCSPISGHRSVSWYQQTPGQGLQFLFEYFSETQRNKGNFPGRFSGRQFSNSRSEMNVSTLELGDSALYLCASSLTGEMNTEAFFGQGTRLTVV.

This clonotype occurred a few times. CDR3 sequence reads: CASSSAGEDTQYF. The CDR3 bases are TGCGCCAGCAGCTCGGCGGGGGAAGATACGCAGTATTTT. This chain joins TRBV5-1 and TRBJ2-3; 7 bases are shared with TRBD2. Per the germline V gene, CDR1 is SGHRS and CDR2 is YFSETQ. The CDR3 contains 13 residues. The J segment lost 5 bases and the V segment lost 3 bases, leaving 3 bases of the junction unmatched. The full variable domain, in which reference TRBV5-1 and TRBJ2-3 provide the parts outside the CDR3, is KAGVTQTPRYLIKTRGQQVTLSCSPISGHRSVSWYQQTPGQGLQFLFEYFSETQRNKGNFPGRFSGRQFSNSRSEMNVSTLELGDSALYLCASSSAGEDTQYFGPGTRLTVL.

This clonotype occurred a few times. The CDR3 nucleotides are TGTGCCAGCAGTGGACAGGGTTCACCCCTCCACTTT. Protein: CASSGQGSPLHF. The rearrangement links TRBV28 to TRBJ1-6; TRBD1 matches at 8 bases. The germline gives CDR1 MDHEN, CDR2 SYDVKM. V shed 5 bases and J 9 bases; nucleotides not matched to a gene: 0. The CDR3 sequence is 12 residues long.

This clonotype was seen at least ten times. The chain recombines TRBV12-3 or TRBV12-4 with TRBJ2-5; tentatively, D is TRBD1 (6 bases). Trimming stripped 6 bases from V and 0 bases from J, with 11 bases between. This CDR3 comprises 14 residues. The CDR3 protein is CASRQDRYQETQYF. The CDR3 region has the DNA TGTGCCAGCAGGCAAGACAGGTACCAAGAGACCCAGTACTTC.

The chain links TRBV10-3 to TRBJ1-1, with D perhaps matching TRBD1 (5 bases). Per germline, CDR1 ENHRY and CDR2 SYGVKD. V was cut by 3 bases and J by 5 bases, with 13 bases left in between. This CDR3 comprises 14 residues. CDR3 residues: CAISEAGMGTEAFF. DNA for the CDR3: TGTGCCATCAGTGAAGCAGGGATGGGGACTGAAGCTTTCTTT.

The sample holds a few counts of this clonotype. This rearrangement joins TRBV6-1 to TRBJ1-5; the D is unclear. The CDR3 runs to 17 residues. V lost 0 bases and J 5 bases, leaving 17 bases between the germline ends. Per the germline V gene, CDR1 is MNHNS and CDR2 is SASEGT. The CDR3 reads CASSEAIRRPTHQPQHF. For the CDR3, the DNA is TGTGCCAGCAGTGAAGCAATCCGCAGGCCTACTCATCAGCCCCAGCATTTT.

The chain recombines TRBV5-1 with TRBJ2-1; 9 nucleotides match TRBD1. This CDR3 comprises 16 residues. CDR1 is SGHRS, CDR2 YFSETQ, per germline. With V trimmed by 4 bases and J by 4 bases, 9 bases remained unmatched. The CDR3 here is CASSMGTGGSYNEQFF. The CDR3 nucleotides read TGCGCCAGCAGCATGGGAACAGGGGGCTCTTACAATGAGCAGTTCTTC.

The V and J genes are TRBV6-5 and TRBJ1-2, with TRBD1 matching over 7 bases. The CDR3 covers 13 residues. The germline CDR1 and CDR2 sequences are MNHEY and SVGAGI. The V gene end was trimmed by 6 bases and the J gene end by 2 bases; junction bases not matched to a gene: 3. The CDR3 sequence: CASRKQGNYGYTF. The CDR3 coding sequence is TGTGCCAGCAGAAAACAGGGGAACTATGGCTACACCTTC.

This clonotype was observed a handful of times. The rearrangement joins TRBV5-5 to TRBJ2-7; D remains unclear. V was shortened by 0 bases and J by 0 bases, with 13 bases between the two germline ends. Per the germline V gene, CDR1 is SGHKS and CDR2 is YYEKEE (reference sequence). CDR3 length equals 16 residues. The CDR3 coding sequence is TGTGCCAGCAGCTTGGTTGGGATTAAGACCTCCTACGAGCAGTACGTC. Protein sequence: CASSLVGIKTSYEQYV.

This clonotype was seen a few times. V and J are TRBV4-1 and TRBJ1-2, with D unclear. Trimming removed 3 bases from V and 8 bases from J, with 16 bases in between. The CDR3 runs to 14 residues. The germline V gene has CDR1 MGHRA and CDR2 YSYEKL. The CDR3: CASSHPLGSGGYTF. DNA of the CDR3: TGCGCCAGCAGCCACCCGCTTGGGTCGGGGGGCTACACCTTC.

This rearrangement joins TRBV6-4 to TRBJ2-1; 12 bases are shared with TRBD1. The CDR3 runs to 15 residues. After removal of 8 bases from V and 6 bases from J, the junction contained 8 bases not matched to a gene. Germline V gene data show CDR1 as MRHNA and CDR2 as SNTAGT. The CDR3 DNA sequence: TGTGCCAGCTCCGTCGGGACAGGGGGCATCAATGAGCAGTTCTTC. The encoded protein is CASSVGTGGINEQFF.

This clonotype occurred a few times. The chain recombines TRBV10-3 with TRBJ2-3; TRBD1 is a possible D gene (6 bases). This CDR3 is built from 14 residues. Looked up from germline, CDR1 is ENHRY and CDR2 is SYGVKD. With 5 bases removed from V and 3 bases from J, the gap between germline ends came to 12 bases. CDR3 sequence (DNA): TGTGCCATCAGTCACCGGACAGAGACAGATACGCAGTATTTT. It is translated as CAISHRTETDTQYF.

This chain uses TRBV6-6 with TRBJ2-5; TRBD2 matches at 10 bases. The CDR3 is 14 amino acids. V shed 5 bases and J 8 bases; nucleotides not matched to a gene: 8. Germline assignment: CDR1 MNHNY and CDR2 SVGAGI (reference sequence). In DNA form, the CDR3 reads TGTGCCAGCAGTCAACGGACTAGCGGCGACACCCAGTACTTC. As protein: CASSQRTSGDTQYF.

This chain joins TRBV24-1 and TRBJ2-3; TRBD1 matches 10 bases. CDR3 length equals 16 residues. With V trimmed by 3 bases and J by 3 bases, 5 bases remained unmatched. Looked up from germline, CDR1 is KGHDR and CDR2 is SFDVKD. Written as DNA, the CDR3 is TGTGCCACCAGTGATCACCGGACAGGGGGGACAGATACGCAGTATTTT. It is translated as CATSDHRTGGTDTQYF.

This clonotype has only a few counts. The chain uses TRBV10-3 and TRBJ2-4; D not certain. Trimming removed 0 bases at V and 0 bases at J, with 9 bases between. The CDR3 totals 16 residues. Germline V gene data show CDR1 as ENHRY and CDR2 as SYGVKD. In nucleotides, the CDR3 is TGTGCCATCAGTGAGTCGTCTGGGATAGCCAAAAACATTCAGTACTTC. This encodes CAISESSGIAKNIQYF.

The rearrangement joins TRBV29-1 to TRBJ2-5, with D possibly matching TRBD1 (6 bases). The V end lost 6 bases, the J end lost 5 bases, and 13 bases lay between the germline ends. The CDR3 has 12 amino acids. Germline CDR1 and CDR2: SQVTM and ANQGSEA. The CDR3 coding sequence is TGCAGCGTCGCACAGGGACGGGAGACCCAGTACTTC. Protein sequence: CSVAQGRETQYF. Together with reference TRBV29-1 and TRBJ2-5, the CDR3 gives the full variable domain: SAVISQKPSRDICQRGTSLTIQCQVDSQVTMMFWYRQQPGQSLTLIATANQGSEATYESGFVIDKFPISRPNLTFSTLTVSNMSPEDSSIYLCSVAQGRETQYFGPGTRLLVL.

The chain is built from TRBV6-1 and TRBJ1-1; no definite D call. Germline values: CDR1 MNHNS, CDR2 SASEGT. The CDR3 contains 12 residues. V lost 6 bases and J 2 bases, leaving 7 bases between the germline ends. For the CDR3, the DNA is TGTGCCAGCAGGGCCTCTAACACTGAAGCTTTCTTT. It is translated as CASRASNTEAFF.

The V gene is TRBV5-1, the J gene TRBJ2-7; TRBD1 matches at 8 bases. V dropped 2 bases and J dropped 6; count of bases not matched to a gene: 7. CDR3 length: 14 amino acids. The V gene's germline CDR1 is SGHRS and CDR2 YFSETQ. CDR3 in DNA: TGCGCCAGCAGCTTACAGGGGGAGAGAGCCGAGCAGTACTTC. Residues: CASSLQGERAEQYF.

The chain employs TRBV20-1 and TRBJ1-1; D is uncertain. From germline, CDR1 is DFQATT and CDR2 SNEGSKA (reference sequence). The ends were cut back, 1 base at V and 6 bases at J, with 12 bases in the middle. The CDR3 contains 13 residues. The CDR3 coding sequence is TGCAGTGCTAGAGGGATTTCGGAGTCTGAAGCTTTCTTT. Amino acids: CSARGISESEAFF.

The chain is built from TRBV7-6 and TRBJ1-6, with 10 nucleotides matching TRBD1. Germline assignment: CDR1 SGHVS and CDR2 FNYEAQ. The V gene end was trimmed by 4 bases and the J gene end by 9 bases; junction bases not matched to a gene: 6. The CDR3 spans 15 residues. The CDR3 loop is CASSSYDRGPSPLHF. CDR3 coding DNA: TGTGCCAGCAGCTCATACGACAGGGGGCCTTCACCCCTCCACTTT.

This clonotype was seen more than once but under ten times. This chain connects TRBV12-3 or TRBV12-4 to TRBJ1-2, with 8 bases lining up with TRBD1. The V and J ends lost 6 bases and 5 bases, in that order; junction bases with no gene match: 2. The CDR3 extends over 12 amino acids. The CDR3 sequence: CASRTGEYGYTF. CDR3 DNA: TGTGCCAGCAGGACAGGGGAATATGGCTACACCTTC.

This clonotype occurred many times. CDR3 region: CASRYTAGTDTQYF. As DNA, the CDR3 is TGCGCCAGCAGATACACAGCTGGCACAGATACGCAGTATTTT. J is TRBJ2-3 and V is TRBV10-2, with D hard to call. Germline assignment: CDR1 WSHSY and CDR2 SAAADI. CDR3 length: 14 amino acids. Trimming took 6 bases from V and 1 from J, leaving 11 bases between them.

There are a few counts of this clonotype. This sequence joins TRBV6-6 and TRBJ1-5; D gene ambiguous. Germline V gene sequence: CDR1 MNHNY, CDR2 SVGAGI (reference sequence). Between the trimmed V and J ends, which lost 0 bases and 2 bases, there was a span of 14 bases. The CDR3 is made up of 17 amino acids. The CDR3 DNA reads as TGTGCCAGCAGTTACTCGAGGAGAATATATCGCAATCAGCCCCAGCATTTT. It specifies CASSYSRRIYRNQPQHF.

The chain has TRBV28 and TRBJ1-5; D is uncertain. The length of the CDR3 is 11 residues. The germline V gene encodes CDR1 MDHEN and CDR2 SYDVKM. Trimming took off 6 bases at V and 4 bases at J, with 4 bases between the two ends. The CDR3 here is CASRTNQPQHF. The CDR3 DNA reads as TGTGCCAGCAGGACTAATCAGCCCCAGCATTTT.